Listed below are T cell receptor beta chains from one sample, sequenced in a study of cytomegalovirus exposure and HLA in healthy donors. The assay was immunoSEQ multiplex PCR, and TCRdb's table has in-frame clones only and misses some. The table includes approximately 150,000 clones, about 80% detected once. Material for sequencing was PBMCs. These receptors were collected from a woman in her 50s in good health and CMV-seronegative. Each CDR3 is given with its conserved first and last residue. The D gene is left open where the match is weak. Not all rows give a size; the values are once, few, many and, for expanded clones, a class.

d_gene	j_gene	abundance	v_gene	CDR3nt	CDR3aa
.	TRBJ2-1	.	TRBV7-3	TGTGCCACAGAGCGGGCGCGGGGAGATGAGCAGTTCTTC	CATERARGDEQFF
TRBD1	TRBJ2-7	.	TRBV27	TGTGCCAGCAGTTTATTCTCGACCGGGACAGGGGCCTACGAGCAGTACTTC	CASSLFSTGTGAYEQYF
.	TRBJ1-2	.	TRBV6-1	TGTGCCAGCAGTGCTTTAGGGGAAAACTATGGCTACACCTTC	CASSALGENYGYTF
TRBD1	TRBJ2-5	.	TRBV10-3	TGTGCCACCCGGACAGGAGGAGAGACCCAGTACTTC	CATRTGGETQYF
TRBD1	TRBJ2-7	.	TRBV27	TGTGCCAGCAGTCCTCGGACAGGGGGTCAATACGAGCAGTACTTC	CASSPRTGGQYEQYF
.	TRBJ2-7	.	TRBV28	TGTGCCAGCAGCCCCCCAGGGGCCTACGAGCAGTACTTC	CASSPPGAYEQYF
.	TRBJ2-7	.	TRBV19	TGTGCCAGTAGTTGGGGGGAGGCCTACGAGCAGTACTTC	CASSWGEAYEQYF
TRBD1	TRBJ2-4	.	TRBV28	TGTGCCAGCAGTTCCCCCGGGACAGGGGGCTCAAAAAACATTCAGTACTTC	CASSSPGTGGSKNIQYF
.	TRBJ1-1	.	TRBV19	TGTGCCAGTAGTATAGTAGGGGTGTGGAACACTGAAGCTTTCTTT	CASSIVGVWNTEAFF
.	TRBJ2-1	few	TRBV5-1	TGCGCCAGCAGCTTCCCAGGGAGGGGGATGGGATACTTCTTC	CASSFPGRGMGYFF
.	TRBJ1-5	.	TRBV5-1	TGCGCCAGCAGCTTGGGAGGGGTAGGTGGGGGGAGCAATCAGCCCCAGCATTTT	CASSLGGVGGGSNQPQHF
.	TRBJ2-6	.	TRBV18	TGTGCCAGCTCACCTAATCCCTCGACATGGTCTGGGGCCAACGTCCTGACTTTC	CASSPNPSTWSGANVLTF
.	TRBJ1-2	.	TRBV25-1	TGTGCCAGCAGTGAATATAGCAGCTATGGCTACACCTTC	CASSEYSSYGYTF
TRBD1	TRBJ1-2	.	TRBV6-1	TGTGCCAGCAGTCCTTGGGACAGCCGCCTTTATGGCTACACCTTC	CASSPWDSRLYGYTF
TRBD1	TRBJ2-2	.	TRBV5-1	TGCGCCAGCAGCCCCGGACAGGGGTTAACCGGGGAGCTGTTTTTT	CASSPGQGLTGELFF
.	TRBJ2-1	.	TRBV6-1	TGTGCCAGCAGTGCGTTACCCCCGGGTAATGAGCAGTTCTTC	CASSALPPGNEQFF
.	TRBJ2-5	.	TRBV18	TGTGCCAGCTCACCACCGGGTGAGCGGCGAGAGACCCAGTACTTC	CASSPPGERRETQYF
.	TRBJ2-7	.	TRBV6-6	TGTGCCAGCAGTTACTCTTACAAGGGGGTCTACGAGCAGTACTTC	CASSYSYKGVYEQYF
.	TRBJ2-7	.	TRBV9	TGTGCCAGCAGCGTAGATGACAGGATTCCCTACGAGCAGTACTTC	CASSVDDRIPYEQYF
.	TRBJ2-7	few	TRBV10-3	TGTGCCATCAGTGAGGAGGGAAGGTCCTACGAGCAGTACTTC	CAISEEGRSYEQYF
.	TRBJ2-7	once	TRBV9	TGTGCCAGCAGCGTAGCTGGGACAACAACCTACGAGCAGTACTTC	CASSVAGTTTYEQYF
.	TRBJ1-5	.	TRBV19	TGTGCCAGTAGTACGCAAGCGTCGAGACCATATCAGCCCCAGCATTTT	CASSTQASRPYQPQHF
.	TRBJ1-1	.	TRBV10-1	TGCGCCACAATTATACAGGGAATGAACACTGAAGCTTTCTTT	CATIIQGMNTEAFF
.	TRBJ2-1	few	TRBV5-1	TGCGCCAGCAGCCTCCCGACAAGGGCTAGCCCACCAAGCTCCTACAATGAGCAGTTCTTC	CASSLPTRASPPSSYNEQFF
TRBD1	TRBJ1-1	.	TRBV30	TGTGCCTGGGCACCGACAGGGTGGAACGCTGAAGCTTTCTTT	CAWAPTGWNAEAFF
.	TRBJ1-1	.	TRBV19	TGTGCCAGTAGTACAACAGGCATGAACACTGAAGCTTTCTTT	CASSTTGMNTEAFF
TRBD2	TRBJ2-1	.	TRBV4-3	TGCGCCAGCAGCCAAGATCGCGGGAGGGATGAGCAGTTCTTC	CASSQDRGRDEQFF
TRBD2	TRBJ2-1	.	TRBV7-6	TGTGCCAGCAGCCAAAGGACTAGCTCCTACAATGAGCAGTTCTTC	CASSQRTSSYNEQFF
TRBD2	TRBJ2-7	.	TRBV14	TGTGCCAGCAGCCGTCTAGCGGGCGCTTCCTACGAGCAGTACTTC	CASSRLAGASYEQYF
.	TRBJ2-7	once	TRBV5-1	TGCGCCAGCAGCGACCCGCAGAGGGCGCAGTACTTC	CASSDPQRAQYF
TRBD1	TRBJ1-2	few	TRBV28	TGTGCCAGCAGTTTATCGGACAGGACCCTCTTC	CASSLSDRTLF
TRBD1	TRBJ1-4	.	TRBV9	TGTGCCAGCAGCGTAAGTCAGGGGGCAGGGGAAAAACTGTTTTTT	CASSVSQGAGEKLFF
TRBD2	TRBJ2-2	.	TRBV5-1	TGCGCCAGCAGCTTTCACAGCGGGAGAGGCACCGGGGAGCTGTTTTTT	CASSFHSGRGTGELFF
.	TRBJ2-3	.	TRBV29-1	TGCAGCGTTGAATCTGGCACAGATACGCAGTATTTT	CSVESGTDTQYF
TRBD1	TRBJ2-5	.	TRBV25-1	TGTGCCAGCAGTGAACCGGACAGGGTAGGTCCAGAGACCCAGTACTTC	CASSEPDRVGPETQYF
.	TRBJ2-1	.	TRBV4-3	TGCGCCAGCAGCCAAGAAGGATCCTTAGCGCCGATCTACAATGAGCAGTTCTTC	CASSQEGSLAPIYNEQFF
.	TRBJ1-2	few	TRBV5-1	TGCGCCAGCAGCTTCCTACAGGGCGACGGCTACACCTTC	CASSFLQGDGYTF
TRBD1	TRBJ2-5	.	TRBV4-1	TGCGCCAGCAGCCCCCGGGACAGGGGCACCCCAGACCAAGAGACCCAGTACTTC	CASSPRDRGTPDQETQYF
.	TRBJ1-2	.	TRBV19	TGTGCCAGTATCAACCGGGACACGCTGGACTATGGCTACACCTTC	CASINRDTLDYGYTF